Listed here are 2 T cell receptor beta chains from one sample, sequenced in a study of blood T cell repertoires in COVID-19. Generated by immunoSEQ multiplex PCR, the TCRdb table keeps only in-frame clones and is missing some. The table shows tens of thousands of clones, with almost 85% occurring only once. Sequencing used peripheral blood. These receptors were obtained from a man aged 55 to 70 with acute or convalescent COVID-19.

The count of this clone is one. As DNA, the CDR3 is TGTGCCAGCAGTTTTGGGGACATTAATTCACCCCTCCACTTT. Translation gives CASSFGDINSPLHF. V usage is TRBV27 and J usage is TRBJ1-6, with a weak D call TRBD1 (6 bases). Germline CDR1 is MNHEY and CDR2 is SMNVEV (reference sequence). This CDR3 is built from 14 residues. V lost 3 bases and J 6 bases, leaving 9 bases between the germline ends.

The rearrangement uses TRBV11-2 and TRBJ1-1; D remains ambiguous. The germline V gene encodes CDR1 SGHAT and CDR2 FQNNGV. V gave up 1 base and J gave up 1 base, with 22 bases separating them. The CDR3 is made up of 19 amino acids. CDR3 bases: TGTGCCAGCAGCTTAGGTTTAGCTTTCGGGGTTCAAGGGAACACTGAAGCTTTCTTT. Protein: CASSLGLAFGVQGNTEAFF.